A selection of T cell receptor beta chains follows, all from one sample in a study of T cells in narcolepsy. Method: immunoSEQ multiplex PCR; TCRdb's copy keeps in-frame clones and lacks some. The sample lists around 25,000 clones; around 83% were seen once. The material sequenced was CD45RA- memory CD4+ T cells from PBMCs. The receptors were gathered from a human donor with narcolepsy. Each CDR3 is given with its conserved first and last residue. A clone size is listed for some rows: how often the clone was seen (once, few, many), or a class if it is expanded.

j_call: TRBJ1-3
clone_size: few
v_call: TRBV4-1
cdr3_length: 14
cdr3_aa: CASSHRDPGNTIYF

j_call: TRBJ2-3
clone_size: .
v_call: TRBV25-1
cdr3_length: 13
cdr3_aa: CASSAQGRDTQYF

j_call: TRBJ1-1
clone_size: .
v_call: TRBV10-3
cdr3_length: 13
cdr3_aa: CAISLTVNTEAFF

j_call: TRBJ1-1
clone_size: .
v_call: TRBV7-9
cdr3_length: 14
cdr3_aa: CASSLGGQNTEAFF

j_call: TRBJ2-1
clone_size: .
v_call: TRBV5-1
cdr3_length: 15
cdr3_aa: CASSLTDRSYNEQFF

j_call: TRBJ2-3
clone_size: .
v_call: TRBV11-3
cdr3_length: 15
cdr3_aa: CASSLRTGGADTQYF

j_call: TRBJ1-3
clone_size: .
v_call: TRBV5-1
cdr3_length: 18
cdr3_aa: CASSPRSGTTSSGNTIYF

j_call: TRBJ1-2
clone_size: .
v_call: TRBV6-1
cdr3_length: 14
cdr3_aa: CASSETTERYGYTF

j_call: TRBJ2-5
clone_size: .
v_call: TRBV6-5
cdr3_length: 14
cdr3_aa: CASSYEGTRETQYF

j_call: TRBJ2-1
clone_size: .
v_call: TRBV6-6
cdr3_length: 15
cdr3_aa: CASSRTRGQYNEQFF

j_call: TRBJ1-2
clone_size: .
v_call: TRBV6-1
cdr3_length: 13
cdr3_aa: CASSDRDRGGYTF

j_call: TRBJ2-7
clone_size: .
v_call: TRBV14
cdr3_length: 13
cdr3_aa: CASSPNIQGKQYF

j_call: TRBJ2-3
clone_size: .
v_call: TRBV5-1
cdr3_length: 15
cdr3_aa: CASSLGSGIKDTQYF

j_call: TRBJ2-1
clone_size: .
v_call: TRBV4-2
cdr3_length: 12
cdr3_aa: CASSPEAGFQFF

j_call: TRBJ1-1
clone_size: .
v_call: TRBV28
cdr3_length: 13
cdr3_aa: CASFTSVNTEAFF

j_call: TRBJ1-6
clone_size: .
v_call: TRBV4-3
cdr3_length: 14
cdr3_aa: CASSQWTFDSPLHF

j_call: TRBJ2-3
clone_size: .
v_call: TRBV6-1
cdr3_length: 15
cdr3_aa: CASSDSVGPTDTQYF

j_call: TRBJ1-1
clone_size: .
v_call: TRBV5-3
cdr3_length: 16
cdr3_aa: CARPQGGKKNYTEAFF

j_call: TRBJ1-1
clone_size: once
v_call: TRBV7-9
cdr3_length: 11
cdr3_aa: CASSLLGEAFF

j_call: TRBJ2-5
clone_size: .
v_call: TRBV5-1
cdr3_length: 16
cdr3_aa: CASSLSGTVYQETQYF

j_call: TRBJ1-5
clone_size: .
v_call: TRBV19
cdr3_length: 14
cdr3_aa: CASSNGERDQPQHF

j_call: TRBJ2-7
clone_size: few
v_call: TRBV29-1
cdr3_length: 15
cdr3_aa: CSVGGLALSSYEQYF

j_call: TRBJ1-1
clone_size: .
v_call: TRBV18
cdr3_length: 15
cdr3_aa: CASSPQGTGSTEAFF

j_call: TRBJ2-3
clone_size: .
v_call: TRBV7-2
cdr3_length: 16
cdr3_aa: CASSFRAGGHSDTQYF

j_call: TRBJ1-1
clone_size: once
v_call: TRBV29-1
cdr3_length: 12
cdr3_aa: CSVKQEWAEAFF

j_call: TRBJ1-2
clone_size: .
v_call: TRBV9
cdr3_length: 16
cdr3_aa: CASSVESGRGSYGYTF

j_call: TRBJ1-3
clone_size: few
v_call: TRBV10-2
cdr3_length: 13
cdr3_aa: CASRNDPGNTIYF

j_call: TRBJ2-3
clone_size: .
v_call: TRBV5-1
cdr3_length: 15
cdr3_aa: CASGPIRTGTDTQYF

j_call: TRBJ2-2
clone_size: .
v_call: TRBV11-1
cdr3_length: 16
cdr3_aa: CASSLRPAGLTGELFF

j_call: TRBJ1-6
clone_size: .
v_call: TRBV27
cdr3_length: 14
cdr3_aa: CASRPTGNNSPLHF

j_call: TRBJ2-2
clone_size: .
v_call: TRBV19
cdr3_length: 14
cdr3_aa: CASLGTGNTGELFF

j_call: TRBJ2-5
clone_size: .
v_call: TRBV9
cdr3_length: 16
cdr3_aa: CASSSRTSQREETQYF

j_call: TRBJ2-6
clone_size: .
v_call: TRBV14
cdr3_length: 16
cdr3_aa: CASSQDRDVGANVLTF

j_call: TRBJ2-5
clone_size: once
v_call: TRBV2
cdr3_length: 15
cdr3_aa: CASSEGNQGLETQYF

j_call: TRBJ2-3
clone_size: .
v_call: TRBV29-1
cdr3_length: 15
cdr3_aa: CSVSRGGQGTDTQYF

j_call: TRBJ2-7
clone_size: .
v_call: TRBV30
cdr3_length: 14
cdr3_aa: CAWSVDRGIYEQYF

j_call: TRBJ2-1
clone_size: .
v_call: TRBV7-2
cdr3_length: 13
cdr3_aa: CASSFGRGNEQFF

j_call: TRBJ1-1
clone_size: .
v_call: TRBV2
cdr3_length: 13
cdr3_aa: CATHQTENTEAFF

j_call: TRBJ1-2
clone_size: .
v_call: TRBV5-1
cdr3_length: 14
cdr3_aa: CASSLEGGIYGYTF

j_call: TRBJ2-3
clone_size: .
v_call: TRBV4-2
cdr3_length: 15
cdr3_aa: CASSLGTGITDTQYF

j_call: TRBJ1-6
clone_size: .
v_call: TRBV9
cdr3_length: 15
cdr3_aa: CASSVGTTSNSPLHF